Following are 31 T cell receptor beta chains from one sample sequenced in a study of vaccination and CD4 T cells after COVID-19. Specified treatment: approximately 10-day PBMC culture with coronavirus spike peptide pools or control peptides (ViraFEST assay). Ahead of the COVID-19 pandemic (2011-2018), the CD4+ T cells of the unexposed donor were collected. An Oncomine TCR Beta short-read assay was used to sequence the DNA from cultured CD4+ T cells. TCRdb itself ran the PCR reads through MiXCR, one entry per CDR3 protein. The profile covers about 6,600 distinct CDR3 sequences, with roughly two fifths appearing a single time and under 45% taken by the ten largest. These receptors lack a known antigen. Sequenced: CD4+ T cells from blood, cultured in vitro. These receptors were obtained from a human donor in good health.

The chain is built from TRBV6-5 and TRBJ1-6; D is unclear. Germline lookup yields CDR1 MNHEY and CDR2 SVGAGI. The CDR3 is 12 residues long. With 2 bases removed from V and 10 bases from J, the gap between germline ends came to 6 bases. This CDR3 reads CASSYGLSPLHF. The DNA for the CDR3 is TGTGCCAGCAGTTACGGGCTGTCACCCCTCCACTTT.

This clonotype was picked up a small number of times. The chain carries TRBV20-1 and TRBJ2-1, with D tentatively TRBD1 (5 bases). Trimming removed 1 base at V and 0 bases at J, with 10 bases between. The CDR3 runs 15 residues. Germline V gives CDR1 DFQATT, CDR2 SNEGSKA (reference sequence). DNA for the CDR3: TGCAGTGCTAGAGGGTTAGACAGCTCCTACAATGAGCAGTTCTTC. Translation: CSARGLDSSYNEQFF.

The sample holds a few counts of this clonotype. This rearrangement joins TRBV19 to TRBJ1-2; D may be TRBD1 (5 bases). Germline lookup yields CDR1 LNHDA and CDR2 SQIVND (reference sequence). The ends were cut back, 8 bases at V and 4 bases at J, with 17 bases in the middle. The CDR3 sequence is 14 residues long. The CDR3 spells CASRGTWLGYGYTF. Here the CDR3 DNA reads TGTGCCAGTCGGGGGACCTGGCTGGGCTATGGCTACACCTTC.

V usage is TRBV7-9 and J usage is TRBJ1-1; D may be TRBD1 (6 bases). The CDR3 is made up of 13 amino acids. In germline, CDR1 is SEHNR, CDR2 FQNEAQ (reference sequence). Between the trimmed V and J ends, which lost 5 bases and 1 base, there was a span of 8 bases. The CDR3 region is CASSGTQNTEAFF. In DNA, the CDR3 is TGTGCCAGCAGCGGGACACAGAACACTGAAGCTTTCTTT.

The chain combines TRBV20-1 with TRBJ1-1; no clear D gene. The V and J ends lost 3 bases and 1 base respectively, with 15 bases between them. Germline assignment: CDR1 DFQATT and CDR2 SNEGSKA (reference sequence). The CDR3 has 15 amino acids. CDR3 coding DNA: TGCAGTGCTAGTCCCATGGGTCACCCGAACACTGAAGCTTTCTTT. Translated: CSASPMGHPNTEAFF.

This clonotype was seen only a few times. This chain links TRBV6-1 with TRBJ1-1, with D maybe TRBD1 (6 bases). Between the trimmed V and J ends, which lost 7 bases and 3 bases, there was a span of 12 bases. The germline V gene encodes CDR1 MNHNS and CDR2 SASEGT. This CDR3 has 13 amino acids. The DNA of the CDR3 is TGTGCCAGCAATAGACAGGCTTACACTGAAGCTTTCTTT. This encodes CASNRQAYTEAFF.

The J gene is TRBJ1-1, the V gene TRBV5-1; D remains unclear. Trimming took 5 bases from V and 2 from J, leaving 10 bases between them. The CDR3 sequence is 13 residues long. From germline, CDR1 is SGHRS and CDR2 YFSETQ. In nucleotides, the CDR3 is TGCGCCAGCAGTCGGAACAGCAACACTGAAGCTTTCTTT. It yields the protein CASSRNSNTEAFF. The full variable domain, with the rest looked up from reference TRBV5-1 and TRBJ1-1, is KAGVTQTPRYLIKTRGQQVTLSCSPISGHRSVSWYQQTPGQGLQFLFEYFSETQRNKGNFPGRFSGRQFSNSRSEMNVSTLELGDSALYLCASSRNSNTEAFFGQGTRLTVV.

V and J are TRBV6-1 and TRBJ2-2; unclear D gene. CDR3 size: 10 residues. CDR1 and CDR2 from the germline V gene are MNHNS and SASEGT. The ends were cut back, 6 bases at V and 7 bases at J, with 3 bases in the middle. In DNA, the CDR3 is TGTGCCAGCAGCCACGGGGAGCTGTTTTTT. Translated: CASSHGELFF.

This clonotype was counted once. The CDR3 spells CASSLSRDSEAFF. The DNA for the CDR3 is TGTGCCAGCAGCTTAAGCCGGGACAGTGAAGCTTTCTTT. The chain uses TRBV7-3 and TRBJ1-1, with 7 bases matching TRBD1. Germline CDR1 and CDR2: SGHTA and FQGTGA. The CDR3 length is 13 residues. Trimming took 1 base from V and 7 from J; bases not matched to a gene: 3.

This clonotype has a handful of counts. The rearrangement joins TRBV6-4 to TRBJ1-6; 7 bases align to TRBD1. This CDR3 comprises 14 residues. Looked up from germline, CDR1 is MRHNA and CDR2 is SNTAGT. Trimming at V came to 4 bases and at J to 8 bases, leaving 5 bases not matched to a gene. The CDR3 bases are TGTGCCAGCAGTGTCGGAACAGGGGATTCACCCCTCCACTTT. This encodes CASSVGTGDSPLHF.

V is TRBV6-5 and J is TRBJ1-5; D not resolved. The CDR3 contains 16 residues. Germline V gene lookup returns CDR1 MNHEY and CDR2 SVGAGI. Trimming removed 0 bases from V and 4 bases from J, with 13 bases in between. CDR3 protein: CASSYSMVAVNQPQHF. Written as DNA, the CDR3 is TGTGCCAGCAGTTACTCGATGGTAGCAGTTAATCAGCCCCAGCATTTT.

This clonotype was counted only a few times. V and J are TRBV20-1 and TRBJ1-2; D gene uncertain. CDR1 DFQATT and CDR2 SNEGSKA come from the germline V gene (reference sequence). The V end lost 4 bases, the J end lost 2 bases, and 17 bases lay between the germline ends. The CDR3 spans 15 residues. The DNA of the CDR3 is TGCAGTGCTACTCCCGTAAATACAGACAACTATGGCTACACCTTC. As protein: CSATPVNTDNYGYTF.

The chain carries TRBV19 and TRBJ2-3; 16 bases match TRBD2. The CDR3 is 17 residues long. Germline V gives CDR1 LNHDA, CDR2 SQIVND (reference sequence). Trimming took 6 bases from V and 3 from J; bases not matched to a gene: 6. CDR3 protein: CASSGTSGGVTTDTQYF. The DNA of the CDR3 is TGTGCCAGTAGCGGGACTAGCGGGGGGGTCACGACAGATACGCAGTATTTT.

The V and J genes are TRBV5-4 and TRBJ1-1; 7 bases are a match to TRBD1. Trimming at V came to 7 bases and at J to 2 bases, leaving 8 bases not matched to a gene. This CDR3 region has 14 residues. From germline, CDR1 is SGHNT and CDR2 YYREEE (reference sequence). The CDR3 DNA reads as TGTGCCAGCCGATTAACAGGGGAAAACACTGAAGCTTTCTTT. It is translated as CASRLTGENTEAFF.

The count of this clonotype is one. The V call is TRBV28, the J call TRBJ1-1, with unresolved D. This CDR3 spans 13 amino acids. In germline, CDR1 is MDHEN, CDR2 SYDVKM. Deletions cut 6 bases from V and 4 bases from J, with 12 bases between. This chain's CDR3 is CASSSGTGTEAFF. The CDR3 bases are TGTGCCAGCAGCTCGGGTACGGGCACTGAAGCTTTCTTT.

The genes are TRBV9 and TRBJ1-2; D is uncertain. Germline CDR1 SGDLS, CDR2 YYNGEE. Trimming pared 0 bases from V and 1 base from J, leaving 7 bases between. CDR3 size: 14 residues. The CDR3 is CASSVEAGNYGYTF. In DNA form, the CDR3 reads TGTGCCAGCAGCGTAGAGGCGGGTAACTATGGCTACACCTTC.

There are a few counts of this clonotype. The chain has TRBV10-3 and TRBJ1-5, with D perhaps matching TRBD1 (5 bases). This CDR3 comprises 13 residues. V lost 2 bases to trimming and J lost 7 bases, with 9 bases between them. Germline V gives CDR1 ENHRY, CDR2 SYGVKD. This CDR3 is CAISEEGTQPQHF. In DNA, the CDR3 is TGTGCCATCAGTGAGGAAGGGACCCAGCCCCAGCATTTT.

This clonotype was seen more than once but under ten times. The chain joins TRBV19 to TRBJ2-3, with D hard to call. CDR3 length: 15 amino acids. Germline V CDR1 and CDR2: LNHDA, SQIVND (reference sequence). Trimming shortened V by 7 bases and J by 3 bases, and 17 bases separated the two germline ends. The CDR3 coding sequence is TGTGCCAGTACTCACGTAGGCGGACCGACAGATACGCAGTATTTT. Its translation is CASTHVGGPTDTQYF. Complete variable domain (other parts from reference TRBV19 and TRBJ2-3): DGGITQSPKYLFRKEGQNVTLSCEQNLNHDAMYWYRQDPGQGLRLIYYSQIVNDFQKGDIAEGYSVSREKKESFPLTVTSAQKNPTAFYLCASTHVGGPTDTQYFGPGTRLTVL.

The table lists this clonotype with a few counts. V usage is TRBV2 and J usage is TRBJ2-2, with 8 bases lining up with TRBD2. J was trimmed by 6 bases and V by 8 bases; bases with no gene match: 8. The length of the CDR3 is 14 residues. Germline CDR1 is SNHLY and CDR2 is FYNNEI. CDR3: CASRVSGVPGELFF. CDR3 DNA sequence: TGTGCCAGCCGGGTTAGCGGGGTTCCCGGGGAGCTGTTTTTT.

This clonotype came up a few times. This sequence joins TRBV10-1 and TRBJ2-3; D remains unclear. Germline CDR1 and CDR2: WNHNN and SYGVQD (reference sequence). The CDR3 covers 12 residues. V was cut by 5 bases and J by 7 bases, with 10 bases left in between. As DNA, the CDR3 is TGCGCCAGCAGTCCATCTCTGAATACGCAGTATTTT. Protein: CASSPSLNTQYF.

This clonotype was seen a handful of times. CDR3 DNA: TGTGCCAGCAGCTTAGACACGAATCAGCCCCAGCATTTT. This codes for CASSLDTNQPQHF. The chain carries TRBV7-2 and TRBJ1-5, with D unresolved. The ends were cut back, 1 base at V and 4 bases at J, with 5 bases in the middle. Germline V gene lookup returns CDR1 SGHTA and CDR2 FQGNSA. The CDR3 is made up of 13 amino acids.

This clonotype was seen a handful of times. The CDR3 spells CATTRGVNQPQHF. The CDR3 bases are TGTGCCACCACTCGAGGGGTTAATCAGCCCCAGCATTTT. This chain links TRBV15 with TRBJ1-5, with D possibly being TRBD1 (5 bases). Germline V lookup: CDR1 LNHNV, CDR2 YYDKDF (reference sequence). V was pared by 7 bases and J by 4 bases, with 11 bases between. The CDR3 runs 13 residues.

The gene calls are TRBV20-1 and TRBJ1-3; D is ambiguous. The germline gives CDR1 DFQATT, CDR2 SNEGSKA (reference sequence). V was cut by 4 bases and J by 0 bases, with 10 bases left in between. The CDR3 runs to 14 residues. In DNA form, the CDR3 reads TGCAGTGCTATGATGGGTGGCTCTGGAAACACCATATATTTT. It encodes CSAMMGGSGNTIYF.

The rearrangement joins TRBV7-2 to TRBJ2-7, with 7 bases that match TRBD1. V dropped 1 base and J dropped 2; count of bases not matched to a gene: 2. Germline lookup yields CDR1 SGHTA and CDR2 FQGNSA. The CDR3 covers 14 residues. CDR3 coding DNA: TGTGCCAGCAGCTTAGACAGGGGACCCTACGAGCAGTACTTC. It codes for CASSLDRGPYEQYF.

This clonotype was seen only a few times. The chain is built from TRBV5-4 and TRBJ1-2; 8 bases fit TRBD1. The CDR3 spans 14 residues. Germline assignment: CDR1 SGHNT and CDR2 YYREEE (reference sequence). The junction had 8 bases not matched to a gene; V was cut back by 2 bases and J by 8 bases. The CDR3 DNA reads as TGTGCCAGCAGCTTTTCACAGGGGGTCGGAGGCTACACCTTC. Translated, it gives CASSFSQGVGGYTF.

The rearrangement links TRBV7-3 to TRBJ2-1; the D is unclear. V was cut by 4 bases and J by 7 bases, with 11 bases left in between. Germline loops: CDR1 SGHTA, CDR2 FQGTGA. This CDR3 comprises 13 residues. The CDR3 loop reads CASSWAESNEQFF. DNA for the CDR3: TGTGCCAGCAGCTGGGCAGAGTCTAATGAGCAGTTCTTC.

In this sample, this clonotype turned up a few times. The CDR3: CASNREGHSNQPQHF. The DNA of the CDR3 is TGTGCCAGCAATCGTGAGGGCCATAGCAATCAGCCCCAGCATTTT. J is TRBJ1-5 and V is TRBV2, with no clear D. The CDR3 consists of 15 residues. Germline loops: CDR1 SNHLY, CDR2 FYNNEI. Between the trimmed V and J ends, which lost 7 bases and 0 bases, there was a span of 13 bases.

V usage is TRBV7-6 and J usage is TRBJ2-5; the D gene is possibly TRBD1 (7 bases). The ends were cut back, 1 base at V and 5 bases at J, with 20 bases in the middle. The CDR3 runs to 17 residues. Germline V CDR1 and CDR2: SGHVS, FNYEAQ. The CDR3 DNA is TGTGCCAGCAGCTTAGGGTCGGCAGGGGGGTTTACGGAGACCCAGTACTTC. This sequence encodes CASSLGSAGGFTETQYF.

The CDR3 reads CSVVGRSTDTQYF. CDR3 sequence (DNA): TGCAGCGTTGTAGGCCGGAGCACAGATACGCAGTATTTT. The chain has TRBV29-1 and TRBJ2-3; no definite D call. Germline V gene lookup returns CDR1 SQVTM and CDR2 ANQGSEA. The CDR3 covers 13 residues. V lost 4 bases and J 0 bases, leaving 8 bases between the germline ends.

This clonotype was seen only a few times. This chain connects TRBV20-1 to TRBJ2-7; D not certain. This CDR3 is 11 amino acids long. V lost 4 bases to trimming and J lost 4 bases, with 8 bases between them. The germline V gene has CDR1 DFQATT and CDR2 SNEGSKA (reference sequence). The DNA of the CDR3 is TGCAGTGCTAAAACCGGATACGAGCAGTACTTC. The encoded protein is CSAKTGYEQYF.

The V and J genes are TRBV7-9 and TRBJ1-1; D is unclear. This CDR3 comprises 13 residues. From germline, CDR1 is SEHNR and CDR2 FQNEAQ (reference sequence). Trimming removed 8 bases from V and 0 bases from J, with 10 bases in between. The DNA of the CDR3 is TGTGCCAGCCAACGGGAAATGAACACTGAAGCTTTCTTT. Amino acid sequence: CASQREMNTEAFF. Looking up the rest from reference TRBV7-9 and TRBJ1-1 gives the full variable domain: DTGVSQNPRHKITKRGQNVTFRCDPISEHNRLYWYRQTLGQGPEFLTYFQNEAQLEKSRLLSDRFSAERPKGSFSTLEIQRTEQGDSAMYLCASQREMNTEAFFGQGTRLTVV.